This TCR beta chain was retrieved from a study of shared clonotypes between healthy human individuals. General study results and limits: Investigators expected sequencing depth to affect clonotype sharing among donors.

The table came from immunoSEQ multiplex PCR; TCRdb's copy has only in-frame clones and leaves some out. The sample has approximately 980,000 clones; around 80% are singletons. In regard to this clone: Its cognate antigen is unknown.

Germline assignment: CDR1 SEHNR and CDR2 FQNEAQ (reference sequence). The CDR3 is made up of 15 amino acids. V lost 3 bases to trimming and J lost 5 bases; unmatched junction nucleotides: 8. Healthy adults negative for HIV, lacking recent acute infections or vaccinations, served as donors. The chain couples TRBV7-9 to TRBJ2-3; 7 bases align to TRBD2. This TCR was sampled from a man aged 18 to 35 in good health. Source material: memory CD4+ T cells sorted from blood. Noted subset: CD45RA-negative fraction. The CDR3 DNA sequence: TGTGCCAGCAGCTTGGAAGGGACTATCGGAGATACGCAGTATTTT. This encodes CASSLEGTIGDTQYF.